This is a list of T cell receptor beta chains from one sample in a study of T cells after yellow fever vaccination. TCRdb re-analysed the 5' RACE reads in MiXCR, keeping a single row per CDR3 protein. The sample records fewer than 350,000 distinct CDR3 sequences, over 3.5% being singletons. This sample comprised PBMCs, obtained 15 days after the yellow fever booster vaccination. All receptors derive from a man between 18 and 29 years old who received the YFV17D yellow fever vaccine. The CDR3 runs from the conserved cysteine through the conserved F or W. A D gene is named only where the DNA matches it firmly. A row's size may be missing; if present it is once, few, many or a size class.

CDR3aa: CAILGQGVTGELFF; CDR3nt: TGTGCCATCCTGGGACAGGGGGTAACCGGGGAGCTGTTTTTT; v_gene: TRBV10-3; abundance: many; j_gene: TRBJ2-2; d_gene: TRBD1
CDR3aa: CASSSTSRDRQQYF; CDR3nt: TGTGCCAGCAGCTCGACCAGCCGTGACAGACAGCAGTATTTT; v_gene: TRBV7-9; abundance: many; j_gene: TRBJ2-3; d_gene: .
CDR3aa: CASSQRARDSGYEQFF; CDR3nt: TGCGCCAGCAGCCAAAGGGCGAGAGATTCCGGTTATGAGCAGTTCTTC; v_gene: TRBV4-3; abundance: many; j_gene: TRBJ2-1; d_gene: .
CDR3aa: CASSRRGVGYGYTF; CDR3nt: TGTGCCAGCAGTAGAAGAGGGGTCGGCTATGGCTACACCTTC; v_gene: TRBV7-9; abundance: .; j_gene: TRBJ1-2; d_gene: .
CDR3aa: CASSGDGYTEAFF; CDR3nt: TGCGCCAGCAGCGGGGACGGGTACACTGAAGCTTTCTTT; v_gene: TRBV5-1; abundance: .; j_gene: TRBJ1-1; d_gene: .
CDR3aa: CASSQNRGLEETQYF; CDR3nt: TGTGCCAGCAGTCAAAACAGGGGGTTAGAAGAGACCCAGTACTTC; v_gene: TRBV12-3/TRBV12-4; abundance: many; j_gene: TRBJ2-5; d_gene: TRBD1
CDR3aa: CASSLDRGTAEAFF; CDR3nt: TGTGCCAGCAGCTTAGACAGGGGTACCGCTGAAGCTTTCTTT; v_gene: TRBV7-3; abundance: few; j_gene: TRBJ1-1; d_gene: TRBD1
CDR3aa: CASSLHDGSSYEQYF; CDR3nt: TGCGCCAGCAGCTTGCACGACGGCAGCTCCTACGAGCAGTACTTC; v_gene: TRBV5-1; abundance: many; j_gene: TRBJ2-7; d_gene: .
CDR3aa: CASSPAPGGETQYF; CDR3nt: TGTGCCAGCAGCCCCGCCCCCGGGGGAGAGACCCAGTACTTC; v_gene: TRBV7-3; abundance: .; j_gene: TRBJ2-5; d_gene: .
CDR3aa: CATSREWAVPFNQPQHF; CDR3nt: TGTGCCACCAGCAGAGAATGGGCCGTTCCGTTCAATCAGCCCCAGCATTTT; v_gene: TRBV15; abundance: medium-sized; j_gene: TRBJ1-5; d_gene: .
CDR3aa: CATTPTSGGAGEQFF; CDR3nt: TGTGCCACCACCCCCACTAGCGGGGGGGCAGGTGAGCAGTTCTTC; v_gene: TRBV24-1; abundance: .; j_gene: TRBJ2-1; d_gene: TRBD2
CDR3aa: CASSPGLGEKLFF; CDR3nt: TGTGCCAGCTCCCCCGGCCTGGGAGAAAAACTGTTTTTT; v_gene: TRBV18; abundance: .; j_gene: TRBJ1-4; d_gene: .
CDR3aa: CASSPPMLNIQYF; CDR3nt: TGTGCCAGCAGCCCCCCAATGTTGAACATTCAGTACTTC; v_gene: TRBV7-9; abundance: .; j_gene: TRBJ2-4; d_gene: .
CDR3aa: CASGGGETQYF; CDR3nt: TGTGCCAGCGGGGGGGGTGAGACCCAGTACTTC; v_gene: TRBV12-3/TRBV12-4; abundance: many; j_gene: TRBJ2-5; d_gene: TRBD2
CDR3aa: CSASAGNSYEQYF; CDR3nt: TGCAGTGCTAGCGCAGGGAACTCCTACGAGCAGTACTTC; v_gene: TRBV20-1; abundance: .; j_gene: TRBJ2-7; d_gene: .
CDR3aa: CASSLDRGHEQYF; CDR3nt: TGTGCCAGCAGTCTGGACAGGGGCCACGAGCAGTACTTC; v_gene: TRBV12-3/TRBV12-4; abundance: many; j_gene: TRBJ2-7; d_gene: TRBD1
CDR3aa: CAISESKIASSYNSPLHF; CDR3nt: TGTGCCATCAGTGAGTCGAAGATAGCAAGCTCCTATAATTCACCCCTCCACTTT; v_gene: TRBV10-3; abundance: many; j_gene: TRBJ1-6; d_gene: .
CDR3aa: CATSRDRVRAAGELFF; CDR3nt: TGTGCCACCAGCAGAGATCGGGTCAGGGCTGCCGGGGAGCTGTTTTTT; v_gene: TRBV15; abundance: many; j_gene: TRBJ2-2; d_gene: .
CDR3aa: CASSLNIGDTAGELFF; CDR3nt: TGTGCCAGCAGCTTAAATATTGGGGACACGGCCGGGGAGCTGTTTTTT; v_gene: TRBV7-6; abundance: many; j_gene: TRBJ2-2; d_gene: .
CDR3aa: CASSPHRGNGLAGGSTDTQYF; CDR3nt: TGTGCCAGCAGTCCGCACAGGGGCAATGGACTAGCGGGGGGTTCCACAGATACGCAGTATTTT; v_gene: TRBV28; abundance: few; j_gene: TRBJ2-3; d_gene: TRBD2
CDR3aa: CASRGQGGQPQHF; CDR3nt: TGTGCCAGCAGAGGACAGGGGGGACAGCCCCAGCATTTT; v_gene: TRBV28; abundance: many; j_gene: TRBJ1-5; d_gene: TRBD1
CDR3aa: CASTQGAPGETQYF; CDR3nt: TGTGCCAGCACACAGGGGGCGCCGGGAGAGACCCAGTACTTC; v_gene: TRBV18; abundance: .; j_gene: TRBJ2-5; d_gene: TRBD1
CDR3aa: CASSQGGRAGTDTQYF; CDR3nt: TGCGCCAGCAGCCAAGGTGGCAGGGCGGGCACAGATACGCAGTATTTT; v_gene: TRBV4-1; abundance: .; j_gene: TRBJ2-3; d_gene: .
CDR3aa: CATSRVRGGRPTDTQYF; CDR3nt: TGTGCCACCAGCAGAGTACGGGGGGGACGTCCCACAGATACGCAGTATTTT; v_gene: TRBV15; abundance: .; j_gene: TRBJ2-3; d_gene: TRBD2
CDR3aa: CSATGWTEAFF; CDR3nt: TGCAGTGCCACAGGGTGGACTGAAGCTTTCTTT; v_gene: TRBV20-1; abundance: many; j_gene: TRBJ1-1; d_gene: .
CDR3aa: CSINKEGQKNIQYF; CDR3nt: TGCAGCATTAATAAGGAGGGCCAAAAAAACATTCAGTACTTC; v_gene: TRBV29-1; abundance: few; j_gene: TRBJ2-4; d_gene: .
CDR3aa: CASPDRRPEAFF; CDR3nt: TGCGCCAGCCCCGACAGGCGGCCTGAAGCTTTCTTT; v_gene: TRBV4-3; abundance: few; j_gene: TRBJ1-1; d_gene: .
CDR3aa: CASSLEQAGTEAFF; CDR3nt: TGCGCCAGCAGCTTGGAACAGGCAGGAACTGAAGCTTTCTTT; v_gene: TRBV5-1; abundance: many; j_gene: TRBJ1-1; d_gene: .
CDR3aa: CASSLEGGEAFF; CDR3nt: TGTGCCAGCAGCTTAGAAGGAGGTGAAGCTTTCTTT; v_gene: TRBV7-3; abundance: many; j_gene: TRBJ1-1; d_gene: .
CDR3aa: CASSPGQNKETQYF; CDR3nt: TGTGCCAGCAGCCCGGGACAGAACAAAGAGACCCAGTACTTC; v_gene: TRBV7-9; abundance: many; j_gene: TRBJ2-5; d_gene: TRBD1
CDR3aa: CASSQDRLSNQPQHF; CDR3nt: TGTGCCAGCTCACAGGACAGGTTAAGCAATCAGCCCCAGCATTTT; v_gene: TRBV18; abundance: few; j_gene: TRBJ1-5; d_gene: TRBD1
CDR3aa: CASTRGRETQYF; CDR3nt: TGTGCCAGCACCAGAGGACGGGAGACCCAGTACTTC; v_gene: TRBV28; abundance: .; j_gene: TRBJ2-5; d_gene: .
CDR3aa: CASSQDRSFATDTQYF; CDR3nt: TGCGCCAGCAGCCAAGATAGGTCCTTTGCCACAGATACGCAGTATTTT; v_gene: TRBV4-1; abundance: few; j_gene: TRBJ2-3; d_gene: .
CDR3aa: CASRSDIENTDTQYF; CDR3nt: TGTGCCAGCAGATCGGACATCGAGAACACAGATACGCAGTATTTT; v_gene: TRBV7-6; abundance: many; j_gene: TRBJ2-3; d_gene: .
CDR3aa: CSARNLNQPQHF; CDR3nt: TGCAGTGCTAGGAACCTCAATCAGCCCCAGCATTTT; v_gene: TRBV20-1; abundance: .; j_gene: TRBJ1-5; d_gene: .
CDR3aa: CASSYSGQAQHF; CDR3nt: TGTGCCAGCAGTTACTCGGGTCAGGCCCAGCATTTT; v_gene: TRBV6-6; abundance: few; j_gene: TRBJ1-5; d_gene: .
CDR3aa: CASTLGRGSYLYNEQFF; CDR3nt: TGTGCCAGCACCCTGGGGCGGGGTTCCTATCTCTACAATGAGCAGTTCTTC; v_gene: TRBV12-3/TRBV12-4; abundance: few; j_gene: TRBJ2-1; d_gene: .
CDR3aa: CASSQEALTSTDTQYF; CDR3nt: TGCGCCAGCAGCCAAGAAGCGCTAACTAGCACAGATACGCAGTATTTT; v_gene: TRBV4-3; abundance: .; j_gene: TRBJ2-3; d_gene: .
CDR3aa: CASRGQGALNSPLHF; CDR3nt: TGTGCCAGCAGGGGACAGGGGGCTCTGAATTCACCCCTCCACTTT; v_gene: TRBV2; abundance: few; j_gene: TRBJ1-6; d_gene: TRBD1
CDR3aa: CASSYSLAQETQYF; CDR3nt: TGTGCCAGCAGTTACTCCCTAGCCCAAGAGACCCAGTACTTC; v_gene: TRBV6-2/TRBV6-3; abundance: many; j_gene: TRBJ2-5; d_gene: .
CDR3aa: CASSAPAGVGVKYF; CDR3nt: TGTGCCAGCAGCGCCCCAGCGGGGGTCGGAGTGAAGTACTTC; v_gene: TRBV7-9; abundance: .; j_gene: TRBJ2-7; d_gene: TRBD2
CDR3aa: CASSVDYTGELFF; CDR3nt: TGTGCCAGCAGCGTTGATTACACCGGGGAGCTGTTTTTT; v_gene: TRBV2; abundance: many; j_gene: TRBJ2-2; d_gene: .
CDR3aa: CASSLALDTQYF; CDR3nt: TGCGCCAGCAGCTTGGCTCTAGATACGCAGTATTTT; v_gene: TRBV5-1; abundance: many; j_gene: TRBJ2-3; d_gene: .
CDR3aa: CASSDSTSGGLNEQFF; CDR3nt: TGTGCCAGCAGTGACTCGACTAGCGGGGGGCTCAATGAGCAGTTCTTC; v_gene: TRBV6-4; abundance: many; j_gene: TRBJ2-1; d_gene: TRBD2
CDR3aa: CATSRGPGTSETYEQYF; CDR3nt: TGTGCCACCAGCAGAGGACCCGGGACTAGCGAGACCTACGAGCAGTACTTC; v_gene: TRBV15; abundance: many; j_gene: TRBJ2-7; d_gene: TRBD2